The present T cell receptor beta chain was sequenced within a study of T cells in Graves' hyperthyroidism and ophthalmopathy (dated by TCRdb to 2018 to 2020). Regarding the research as a whole: To identify TCR V-J signatures that set the groups apart, the researchers used a discovery cohort of approximately 98 patients, made up of some 41 with Graves' ophthalmopathy and 57 with stable Graves' hyperthyroidism. The roughly 100 discovery patients were randomly divided into training and test sets at a 7:3 ratio. According to the paper, TCR Vbeta CDR3 sequencing was carried out on around 140 peripheral blood samples, which came from over 40 ophthalmopathy, around 74 hyperthyroidism and around 17 progressor patients. After sampling, hyperthyroidism patients received methimazole starting at 30 mg daily, and ophthalmopathy patients received high-dose intravenous methylprednisolone. Prospective prediction of ophthalmopathy was tested in an independent validation cohort consisting of some 20 hyperthyroidism patients and around 16 patients who later progressed to ophthalmopathy. In more than 5 Graves' hyperthyroidism patients, the study also compared T-cell repertoires from thyroid tissue with T-cell repertoires from blood.

Here is what the overall study found, with its caveats: In cross-validation, a model built on a 13 V-J signature told ophthalmopathy apart from stable hyperthyroidism with just under 90% sensitivity and roughly 81% specificity, and in testing the same model reached 80%/75%. Blood samples also contained most of the expanded thyroid clonotypes (frequency above 0.001), which suggests that blood repertoires may reflect thyroid immune responses. In validation, progression to ophthalmopathy was predicted by the model with nearly 71% sensitivity and 72.22% specificity, a median of about 6.8 months before onset. Sample size was not statistically predetermined, and blinding of investigators to group allocation was not performed.

Stable Graves' hyperthyroidism was defined as no progression to ophthalmopathy during 18 months of follow-up. Hyperthyroidism patients were aged 18 to 65 years and newly diagnosed, with disease duration of less than 2 months. Any patient with an uncontrolled infection, another autoimmune disease, pregnancy or lactation was excluded. Clinical symptoms, serum thyroxine and TRAb, thyroid ultrasound, and orbital computed tomography formed the basis for the diagnoses. Total RNA was extracted using Trizol reagent, and RNA quality was assessed on an Agilent 2100 Bioanalyzer. From cysteine to phenylalanine, the CDR3 is 12 amino acids long. Only the CDR3 DNA stays, 36 bases, in frame from base 1. Trimmed from V: 1 base; trimmed from J: 9 bases; junction bases lacking a gene match: 4. CDR1 and CDR2, per the germline V gene, are SQVTM and ANQGSEA. The TCR beta CDR3 regions were amplified from the RNA transcripts. The TCR CDR3 was subjected to a first round of RT-PCR using the HTBI primer set and the Qiagen OneStep RT-PCR kit. Libraries were constructed in a second round of multiplex PCR, after which size selection and purification were performed. Paired-end sequencing of the libraries was performed with 100 bp reads on an Illumina HiSeq2000. For the original study's pipeline: Raw data were processed with SOAPnuke, discarding reads with adapters, uncalled bases, mean Phred below 15, or no exact constant-primer or identifier match. High-quality paired reads were merged with COPE v1.2.5, and unique nucleotide sequences were defined as clonotypes. Clonotypes were aligned to IMGT TRBV, TRBD and TRBJ reference segments using MiTCR v1.1. Only V-J combinations with frequency above 0.0001, covering 99.2% of repertoires, were analysed. The TCS score was defined as F50 (clonal expansion) divided by E x V (chaos), with BLOSUM62-based TCRdist calculated between CDR3 peptides within each V-J. Welch's t-statistics and random forest reduced around 520 V-J features to 13, which were used in a naive Bayes classifier (R e1071). TCRdb took the public reads, trimmed them with fastp at Q25, ran MiXCR for clone calling and kept in-frame beta chains. Rows merge per CDR3 protein into single entries with the most common DNA and genes. Clone size and V and J calls follow TCRdb, not the original study. Across this sample there are just over 550,000 distinct CDR3 sequences, with just over 45% seen only once. The ten biggest clones cover approximately 8.2% of the sample.

This clonotype was seen at least ten times. Its antigen is not yet known. Per-base qualities were not stored, and no clone one base away is much larger. The TCR sequence derives from a woman younger than 30 with Graves' hyperthyroidism. Donor details come from another sample of the same person, matched by shared clones. The chain joins TRBV29-1 to TRBJ2-5; 8 of the junction bases match TRBD1. Sequencing input: peripheral blood or thyroid tissue (not recorded which). For the CDR3, the sequence is CSVEGTGFAQYF. In nucleotide form, the sequence is TGCAGCGTTGAAGGGACAGGGTTCGCCCAGTACTTC.